This passage covers 26 T cell receptor beta chains from one sample sequenced in a study of blood T cell repertoires in COVID-19 (dated by TCRdb to about 2020). The library was prepared using the immunoSEQ multiplex PCR assay. This immuneACCESS table, as held by TCRdb, lists in-frame sequences with V and J called but not all clones. Of the missing ones, under half trace to an unresolved V gene in checked studies; the others have no known cause. For this sample there are some 63,000 clones; 70% to 80% appear just once. Approximately 30% of the sample lies in the top ten. Sequenced material: peripheral blood. The receptors were gathered from a human donor in a cohort sampled during active COVID-19.

The chain joins TRBV7-3 to TRBJ2-7, with 11 bases that match TRBD1. Germline assignment: CDR1 SGHTA and CDR2 FQGTGA. The CDR3 length is 14 residues. After removal of 5 bases from V and 6 bases from J, the junction contained 6 bases not matched to a gene. CDR3 in DNA: TGTGCCAGCAGCCGCGGACAGGGGGCGGGCGAGCAGTACTTC. Translating it yields CASSRGQGAGEQYF.

The chain has TRBV28 and TRBJ1-2; 9 nucleotides match TRBD1. Germline V gene lookup returns CDR1 MDHEN and CDR2 SYDVKM. The CDR3 extends over 13 amino acids. J gave up 7 bases and V 6 bases, and 6 bases lay outside the gene matches. The CDR3 bases are TGTGCCAGCAGCCGACAGGGGGGTAGTGGCTACACCTTC. This codes for CASSRQGGSGYTF.

The chain employs TRBV27 and TRBJ2-7; D unclear. Germline CDR1 is MNHEY and CDR2 is SMNVEV (reference sequence). The CDR3 totals 14 residues. The V end was cut by 5 bases, the J end by 0 bases, with 11 bases between. CDR3 nucleotides: TGTGCCAGCAGTCCCATGTTACACTCCTACGAGCAGTACTTC. As protein: CASSPMLHSYEQYF.

The gene calls are TRBV19 and TRBJ1-5; a possible D gene is TRBD1 (5 bases). This CDR3 is built from 16 residues. Germline loops: CDR1 LNHDA, CDR2 SQIVND (reference sequence). With 3 bases removed from V and 0 bases from J, the gap between germline ends came to 12 bases. CDR3 in amino acids: CASSMRRRGSNQPQHF. The CDR3 nucleotides are TGTGCCAGTAGTATGAGGAGGAGGGGTAGCAATCAGCCCCAGCATTTT.

The rearrangement uses TRBV11-2 and TRBJ1-4, with D possibly matching TRBD1 (5 bases). V dropped 5 bases and J dropped 8 bases, with 12 bases sitting between them. The V gene's germline CDR1 is SGHAT and CDR2 FQNNGV. CDR3 length: 13 amino acids. The CDR3 loop reads CASSGGVGEKLFF. The CDR3 DNA follows: TGTGCCAGCAGCGGAGGGGTAGGGGAAAAACTGTTTTTT.

The CDR3 here is CASSLTTDTEAFF. The DNA of the CDR3 is TGTGCCAGCAGTTTAACGACTGACACTGAAGCTTTCTTT. The gene calls are TRBV6-5 and TRBJ1-1, with D unresolved. Germline V gene lookup returns CDR1 MNHEY and CDR2 SVGAGI. The CDR3 is 13 residues long. V dropped 4 bases and J dropped 3 bases, with 9 bases sitting between them.

The V and J genes are TRBV28 and TRBJ2-7; D may be TRBD2 (6 bases). There are 16 residues in the CDR3. CDR1 and CDR2 from the germline V gene are MDHEN and SYDVKM. The V end was cut by 5 bases, the J end by 1 base, with 18 bases between. CDR3 in amino acids: CASSREGAGSSYEQYF. CDR3 coding DNA: TGTGCCAGCAGTCGGGAAGGGGCGGGGTCATCCTACGAGCAGTACTTC.

V gene TRBV6-6 combines with J gene TRBJ1-2; the D gene is possibly TRBD1 (5 bases). Germline loops: CDR1 MNHNY, CDR2 SVGAGI (reference sequence). This CDR3 contains 16 residues. Between the trimmed V and J ends, which lost 6 bases and 1 base, there was a span of 18 bases. CDR3 nucleotide sequence: TGTGCCAGCAGCCCCGCCGGCGGGGCGGGTAACTATGGCTACACCTTC. Translated: CASSPAGGAGNYGYTF.

V gene TRBV4-2 combines with J gene TRBJ1-5, with 8 positions matching TRBD1. The trim removed 0 bases at V and 6 bases at J, leaving 10 bases unmatched. Germline CDR1 and CDR2: LGHNA and YNFKEQ. This CDR3 has 17 residues. The CDR3 DNA reads as TGTGCCAGCAGCCAAGAGAATATAGGACAGGGTTTTCAGCCCCAGCATTTT. Amino acids: CASSQENIGQGFQPQHF.

V usage is TRBV7-2 and J usage is TRBJ2-7; 10 bases fit TRBD2. Looked up from germline, CDR1 is SGHTA and CDR2 is FQGNSA. V shed 1 base and J 2 bases; nucleotides not matched to a gene: 5. The CDR3 extends over 16 amino acids. The CDR3 loop is CASSLESSGRAYEQYF. CDR3 DNA sequence: TGTGCCAGCAGCTTAGAATCCAGCGGGAGGGCCTACGAGCAGTACTTC.

The gene calls are TRBV5-1 and TRBJ1-1, with D possibly matching TRBD1 (6 bases). V was cut by 0 bases and J by 1 base, with 10 bases left in between. The germline V gene has CDR1 SGHRS and CDR2 YFSETQ. The CDR3 spans 15 residues. The CDR3, as DNA: TGCGCCAGCAGCTTGGGGGGACAAGGGAACACTGAAGCTTTCTTT. Translating it yields CASSLGGQGNTEAFF.

This chain uses TRBV28 with TRBJ2-7; no reliable D call. Trimming shortened V by 3 bases and J by 7 bases, and 16 bases separated the two germline ends. This CDR3 is 14 amino acids long. In germline, CDR1 is MDHEN, CDR2 SYDVKM. The CDR3: CASSFRRSPWEQYF. The CDR3, as DNA: TGTGCCAGCAGTTTCCGTCGTAGCCCCTGGGAGCAGTACTTC.

The CDR3 protein is CASSESGTGSTDTQYF. CDR3 sequence (DNA): TGTGCCAGCAGCGAATCCGGGACAGGGAGCACAGATACGCAGTATTTT. The rearrangement joins TRBV7-2 to TRBJ2-3, with 9 bases fitting TRBD1. J was trimmed by 0 bases and V by 5 bases; bases with no gene match: 6. The CDR3 runs to 16 residues. The germline V gene encodes CDR1 SGHTA and CDR2 FQGNSA.

This clone was seen at least ten times. The chain has TRBV27 and TRBJ1-5, with 8 bases identical to TRBD1. The CDR3 spans 18 residues. V lost 3 bases, J lost 0 bases, and 10 bases stayed unmatched. The germline V gene encodes CDR1 MNHEY and CDR2 SMNVEV (reference sequence). For the CDR3, the DNA is TGTGCCAGCAGTTTGTGGGGGGGACAGGTTAATAGCAATCAGCCCCAGCATTTT. Translated: CASSLWGGQVNSNQPQHF.

CDR3 DNA sequence: TGTGCCAGCAGCTGGGGGGACAGGATCATTGAAGCTTTCTTT. Translated: CASSWGDRIIEAFF. The chain recombines TRBV7-2 with TRBJ1-1, with TRBD1 matching over 8 bases. This CDR3 has 14 amino acids. Trimming took 4 bases from V and 7 from J; bases not matched to a gene: 8. Germline loops: CDR1 SGHTA, CDR2 FQGNSA.

The chain links TRBV3-1 (or the pseudogene TRBV3-2) to TRBJ2-3; D perhaps matches TRBD2 (6 bases). CDR1 and CDR2 (germline): LGHDT, YNNKEL (reference sequence). Trimming cost V 3 bases and J 2 bases, with 15 bases left between them. The CDR3 runs to 16 residues. Here the CDR3 DNA reads TGTGCCAGCAGCCAGATTTATAGCGGCATCACAGATACGCAGTATTTT. Protein product: CASSQIYSGITDTQYF.

V and J are TRBV18 and TRBJ1-1, with a possible D match to TRBD1 (5 bases). The CDR3 extends over 14 amino acids. Germline loops: CDR1 KGHSH, CDR2 LQKENI. Trimming left V 0 bases short and J 4 bases short, with 9 bases between. CDR3 amino acids: CASSPPGGSTEAFF. The CDR3 DNA follows: TGTGCCAGCTCACCACCCGGGGGGAGCACTGAAGCTTTCTTT.

CDR3 sequence: CASSLRGGRGEQYF. The CDR3 nucleotides read TGTGCCAGCAGCTTGCGGGGCGGGAGAGGCGAGCAGTACTTC. V is TRBV5-4 and J is TRBJ2-7; TRBD2 agrees at 7 bases. The ends lost 1 base at V and 6 bases at J; junction bases unmatched: 7. Looked up from germline, CDR1 is SGHNT and CDR2 is YYREEE (reference sequence). CDR3 length equals 14 residues. The variable domain in full, with the rest retrieved from reference TRBV5-4 and TRBJ2-7, is ETGVTQSPTHLIKTRGQQVTLRCSSQSGHNTVSWYQQALGQGPQFIFQYYREEENGRGNFPPRFSGLQFPNYSSELNVNALELDDSALYLCASSLRGGRGEQYFGPGTRLTVT.

The chain combines TRBV18 with TRBJ2-2; 9 bases line up with TRBD2. In germline, CDR1 is KGHSH, CDR2 LQKENI. The V and J ends lost 4 bases and 4 bases, in that order; junction bases with no gene match: 16. This CDR3 comprises 19 residues. CDR3 in DNA: TGTGCCAGCTCACAAAAACCGGGACTAGCTGGGTTTACCACCGGGGAGCTGTTTTTT. It yields the protein CASSQKPGLAGFTTGELFF.

The V and J genes are TRBV28 and TRBJ2-7; TRBD2 matches 12 bases. In germline, CDR1 is MDHEN, CDR2 SYDVKM. The CDR3 extends over 14 amino acids. J was trimmed by 1 base and V by 7 bases; bases with no gene match: 2. The CDR3 nucleotides are TGTGCCAGCATAGGACTAGCGGGGTCCTACGAGCAGTACTTC. Residues: CASIGLAGSYEQYF.

The chain couples TRBV6-5 to TRBJ2-7; tentative D call: TRBD2 (6 bases). Trimming removed 0 bases from V and 6 bases from J, with 15 bases in between. The germline CDR1 and CDR2 sequences are MNHEY and SVGAGI. This CDR3 is built from 15 residues. CDR3 coding DNA: TGTGCCAGCAGTTACTCGAAAACGGGAGCGAGCGAGCAGTACTTC. Protein: CASSYSKTGASEQYF.

V is TRBV5-1 and J is TRBJ2-7, with 9 bases matching TRBD1. With 0 bases clipped from V and 5 bases from J, the junction kept 12 bases outside the gene matches. The CDR3 consists of 17 residues. Germline assignment: CDR1 SGHRS and CDR2 YFSETQ. The CDR3 coding sequence is TGCGCCAGCAGCTTGGCGGCTGCGGGACAGGGTACCCACGAGCAGTACTTC. Its translation: CASSLAAAGQGTHEQYF.

This clone was observed a few times. The V call is TRBV10-3, the J call TRBJ2-3; D perhaps matches TRBD2 (6 bases). The CDR3 spans 15 residues. The V end was cut by 6 bases, the J end by 3 bases, with 16 bases between. Germline V gene lookup returns CDR1 ENHRY and CDR2 SYGVKD. The CDR3 here is CAIRDVAAKTDTQYF. The CDR3 DNA is TGTGCCATCAGGGATGTAGCGGCAAAAACAGATACGCAGTATTTT.

The chain recombines TRBV6-2 or TRBV6-3 with TRBJ2-1; the D gene is possibly TRBD1 (5 bases). CDR3 length: 11 amino acids. CDR1 and CDR2 from the germline V gene are MNHEY and SVGEGT. V gave up 5 bases and J gave up 15 bases, with 14 bases separating them. This chain's CDR3 is CASSDTYGAFF. CDR3 DNA: TGTGCCAGCAGTGACACGTATGGGGCGTTCTTC.

Here the CDR3 DNA reads TGTGCCTGGAGTGAAGCCTATGAGCAGTTCTTC. Protein product: CAWSEAYEQFF. This sequence joins TRBV30 and TRBJ2-1; D ambiguous. The CDR3 spans 11 residues. CDR1 and CDR2 (germline): GTSNPN, SVGIG (reference sequence). The V end lost 1 base, the J end lost 8 bases, and 6 bases lay between the germline ends.

The chain uses TRBV2 and TRBJ1-5; no reliable D call. The V end was cut by 6 bases, the J end by 3 bases, with 18 bases between. In germline, CDR1 is SNHLY, CDR2 FYNNEI. This CDR3 contains 16 residues. Here the CDR3 DNA reads TGTGCCAGCAGCGAGGGTGGGAAAGCCTCCAATCAGCCCCAGCATTTT. It translates to CASSEGGKASNQPQHF.